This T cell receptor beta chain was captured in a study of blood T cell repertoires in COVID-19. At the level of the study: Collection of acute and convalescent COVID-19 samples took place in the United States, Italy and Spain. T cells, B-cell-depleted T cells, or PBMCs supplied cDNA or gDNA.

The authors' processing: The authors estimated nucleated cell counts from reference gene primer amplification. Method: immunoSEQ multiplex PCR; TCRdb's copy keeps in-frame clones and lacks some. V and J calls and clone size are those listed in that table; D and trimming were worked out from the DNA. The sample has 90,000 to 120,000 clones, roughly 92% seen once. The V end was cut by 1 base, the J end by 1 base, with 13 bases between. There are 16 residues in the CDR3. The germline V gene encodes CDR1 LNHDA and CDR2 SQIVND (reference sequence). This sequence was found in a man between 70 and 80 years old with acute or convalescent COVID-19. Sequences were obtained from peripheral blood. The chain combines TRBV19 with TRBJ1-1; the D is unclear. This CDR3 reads CASSIVAGRSNTEAFF. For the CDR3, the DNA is TGTGCCAGTAGTATAGTAGCGGGCCGGTCGAACACTGAAGCTTTCTTT.